The 14 T cell receptor beta chains reported below all come from one sample, sequenced in a study of memory CD4+ T cells and cytomegalovirus serostatus. Some clones are missing from TCRdb's copy, which holds only in-frame ones; the method was immunoSEQ multiplex PCR. The sample consists of around 61,000 clones, 82% of them appearing once. The sort gate was single viable CD3+CD4+CD8-CD45RO+ cells for memory CD4+ T cells. Sequences were obtained from memory CD4+ T cells from blood. These TCRs come from an adult in good health and CMV-seronegative.

CDR3: CSVEWDRGVGQYF. The DNA for the CDR3 is TGCAGCGTTGAGTGGGACAGGGGAGTTGGGCAGTACTTC. The chain joins TRBV29-1 to TRBJ2-7, with 10 bases aligning to TRBD1. The germline gives CDR1 SQVTM, CDR2 ANQGSEA. Losses at the gene ends were 3 bases for V and 9 bases for J; bases not matched to a gene: 8. The CDR3 is 13 residues long.

The V call is TRBV7-9, the J call TRBJ2-7; 12 bases map to TRBD2. The V gene end was trimmed by 3 bases and the J gene end by 7 bases; junction bases not matched to a gene: 10. Germline V lookup: CDR1 SEHNR, CDR2 FQNEAQ (reference sequence). CDR3 size: 16 residues. This CDR3 reads CASSLATSGGSREQYF. The CDR3 DNA is TGTGCCAGCAGCTTGGCGACTAGCGGGGGCTCTAGGGAGCAGTACTTC.

The chain is built from TRBV7-2 and TRBJ1-5; D may be TRBD1 (6 bases). CDR3 length: 16 amino acids. Trimming pared 1 base from V and 3 bases from J, leaving 13 bases between. In germline, CDR1 is SGHTA, CDR2 FQGNSA. CDR3 in amino acids: CASSLEVWGANQPQHF. CDR3 in DNA: TGTGCCAGCAGCTTAGAGGTATGGGGGGCCAATCAGCCCCAGCATTTT.

This clone was detected only once. The chain couples TRBV5-4 to TRBJ2-3; the match to TRBD1 covers 8 bases. This CDR3 has 14 amino acids. V gave up 4 bases and J gave up 0 bases; unmatched junction bases: 1. Germline values: CDR1 SGHNT, CDR2 YYREEE (reference sequence). CDR3 protein: CASSRDRSTDTQYF. Written as DNA, the CDR3 is TGTGCCAGCAGCCGGGACAGGAGCACAGATACGCAGTATTTT. Supplemented by reference TRBV5-4 and TRBJ2-3, the full variable domain reads ETGVTQSPTHLIKTRGQQVTLRCSSQSGHNTVSWYQQALGQGPQFIFQYYREEENGRGNFPPRFSGLQFPNYSSELNVNALELDDSALYLCASSRDRSTDTQYFGPGTRLTVL.

The chain recombines TRBV7-2 with TRBJ2-5; tentative D call: TRBD2 (6 bases). Germline CDR1 is SGHTA and CDR2 is FQGNSA. The CDR3 spans 14 residues. V was shortened by 5 bases and J by 4 bases, with 14 bases between the two germline ends. CDR3 in DNA: TGTGCCAGCAGCATACGACTAGGAGGAGAGACCCAGTACTTC. Protein product: CASSIRLGGETQYF.

CDR3 in DNA: TGTGCCAGTAAAGGCGGGGCAAGGGGCTTTAGAGAAAAACTGTTTTTT. Residues: CASKGGARGFREKLFF. This chain links TRBV19 with TRBJ1-4, with D possibly TRBD1 on 5 matching bases. V was shortened by 7 bases and J by 8 bases, with 23 bases between the two germline ends. The CDR3 extends over 16 amino acids. In germline, CDR1 is LNHDA, CDR2 SQIVND (reference sequence).

This clone was counted only a few times. The J gene is TRBJ2-7, the V gene TRBV20-1; weak D call: TRBD1 (6 bases). The CDR3 covers 11 residues. Germline lookup yields CDR1 DFQATT and CDR2 SNEGSKA (reference sequence). The CDR3 bases are TGCACCAAAGGGGGTCGGGACGAGCAGTACTTC. Translation gives CTKGGRDEQYF.

V and J are TRBV7-2 and TRBJ1-5; D gene uncertain. The CDR3 is 14 amino acids. Germline CDR1 and CDR2: SGHTA and FQGNSA. Deletions cut 4 bases from V and 0 bases from J, with 7 bases between. CDR3 in DNA: TGTGCCAGCAGCTCCTCCTCTAGCAATCAGCCCCAGCATTTT. Its protein is CASSSSSSNQPQHF.

The CDR3 here is CAWSVGGDANSPLHF. In DNA form, the CDR3 reads TGTGCCTGGAGTGTGGGAGGGGACGCCAATTCACCCCTCCACTTT. The rearrangement links TRBV30 to TRBJ1-6, with D possibly being TRBD1 (5 bases). This CDR3 comprises 15 residues. Germline CDR1 and CDR2: GTSNPN and SVGIG (reference sequence). V was shortened by 0 bases and J by 7 bases, with 13 bases between the two germline ends.

This CDR3 is CASSPPTFSGTEAFF. As DNA, the CDR3 is TGTGCCAGCAGCCCCCCGACGTTCTCGGGCACTGAAGCTTTCTTT. The chain couples TRBV7-9 to TRBJ1-1; D gene ambiguous. V dropped 5 bases and J dropped 4 bases, with 17 bases sitting between them. The CDR3 has 15 amino acids. CDR1 SEHNR and CDR2 FQNEAQ come from the germline V gene (reference sequence).

The V and J genes are TRBV6-6 and TRBJ2-1; a weak D match, TRBD2 (7 bases). V shed 3 bases and J shed 3 bases, with 9 bases lying between them. Per the germline V gene, CDR1 is MNHNY and CDR2 is SVGAGI (reference sequence). The CDR3 is made up of 14 amino acids. CDR3 in amino acids: CASSYRGGYNEQFF. CDR3 coding DNA: TGTGCCAGCAGTTATAGGGGGGGCTACAATGAGCAGTTCTTC.

The V gene is TRBV27, the J gene TRBJ1-1, with 11 nucleotides matching TRBD1. The CDR3 runs to 13 residues. Germline assignment: CDR1 MNHEY and CDR2 SMNVEV (reference sequence). V lost 5 bases, J lost 12 bases, and 8 bases stayed unmatched. In DNA, the CDR3 is TGTGCCAGCAGTGAGCCGGGACAGGGGGTGTCTTTCTTT. Translating gives CASSEPGQGVSFF.

The CDR3 sequence is CASSLHSPGASYEQYF. CDR3 DNA sequence: TGCGCCAGCAGCTTGCACTCGCCGGGGGCCTCCTACGAGCAGTACTTC. The J gene is TRBJ2-7, the V gene TRBV5-1, with D perhaps given as TRBD1 or TRBD2 (6 bases each). V gave up 1 base and J gave up 0 bases, with 14 bases separating them. CDR3 length: 16 amino acids. The germline CDR1 and CDR2 sequences are SGHRS and YFSETQ. The full variable domain, completed using reference TRBV5-1 and TRBJ2-7, is KAGVTQTPRYLIKTRGQQVTLSCSPISGHRSVSWYQQTPGQGLQFLFEYFSETQRNKGNFPGRFSGRQFSNSRSEMNVSTLELGDSALYLCASSLHSPGASYEQYFGPGTRLTVT.

Worth noting for this clone: The conserved closing phenylalanine or tryptophan is absent in this CDR3, likely reflecting a read error. The DNA is left out, because the CDR3 cannot be placed on it with certainty; the CDR3 is given as TCRdb lists it. The chain employs TRBV28 and TRBJ1-2. Per the germline V gene, CDR1 is MDHEN and CDR2 is SYDVKM. The CDR3 extends over 12 residues, inclusive of both ends. The CDR3 loop is CASSPDGPFLSL.